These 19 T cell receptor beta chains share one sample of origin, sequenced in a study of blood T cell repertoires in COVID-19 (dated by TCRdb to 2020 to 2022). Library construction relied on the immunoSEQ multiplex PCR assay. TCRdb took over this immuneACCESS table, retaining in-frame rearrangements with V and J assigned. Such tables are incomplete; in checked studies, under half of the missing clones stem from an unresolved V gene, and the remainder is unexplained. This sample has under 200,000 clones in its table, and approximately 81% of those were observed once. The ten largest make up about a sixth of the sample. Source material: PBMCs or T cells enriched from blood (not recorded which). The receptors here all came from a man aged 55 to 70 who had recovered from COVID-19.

The chain's CDR3 is CASSLWTGEDEQFF. The CDR3 DNA sequence: TGTGCCAGCAGCCTATGGACAGGGGAGGATGAGCAGTTCTTC. The chain uses TRBV27 and TRBJ2-1; 9 bases are a match to TRBD1. Germline V gives CDR1 MNHEY, CDR2 SMNVEV (reference sequence). The CDR3 sequence is 14 residues long. V shed 6 bases, J shed 8 bases, and the junction held 8 bases outside the gene matches.

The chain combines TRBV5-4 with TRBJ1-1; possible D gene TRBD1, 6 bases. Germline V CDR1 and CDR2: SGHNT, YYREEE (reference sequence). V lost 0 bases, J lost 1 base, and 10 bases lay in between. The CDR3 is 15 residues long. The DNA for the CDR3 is TGTGCCAGCAGCTTGGCGGTCAGGGGGAACACTGAAGCTTTCTTT. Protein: CASSLAVRGNTEAFF.

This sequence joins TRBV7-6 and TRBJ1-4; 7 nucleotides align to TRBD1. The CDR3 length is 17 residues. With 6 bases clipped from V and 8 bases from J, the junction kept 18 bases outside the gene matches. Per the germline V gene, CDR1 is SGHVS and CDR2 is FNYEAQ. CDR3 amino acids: CASRRTGAHSRGEKLFF. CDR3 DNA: TGTGCCAGCAGACGCACAGGGGCCCACTCTCGAGGAGAAAAACTGTTTTTT.

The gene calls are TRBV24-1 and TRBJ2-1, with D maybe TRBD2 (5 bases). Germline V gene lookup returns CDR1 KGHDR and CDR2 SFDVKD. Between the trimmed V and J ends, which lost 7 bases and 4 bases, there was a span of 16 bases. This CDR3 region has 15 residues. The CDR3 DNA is TGTGCCACCAGCACGCCGACTATACGGTACAATGAGCAGTTCTTC. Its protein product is CATSTPTIRYNEQFF.

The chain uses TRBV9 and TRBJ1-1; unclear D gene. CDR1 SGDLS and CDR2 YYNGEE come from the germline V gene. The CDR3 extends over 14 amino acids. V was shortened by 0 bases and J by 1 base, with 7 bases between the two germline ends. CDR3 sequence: CASSVELTNTEAFF. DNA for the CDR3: TGTGCCAGCAGCGTAGAACTTACGAACACTGAAGCTTTCTTT.

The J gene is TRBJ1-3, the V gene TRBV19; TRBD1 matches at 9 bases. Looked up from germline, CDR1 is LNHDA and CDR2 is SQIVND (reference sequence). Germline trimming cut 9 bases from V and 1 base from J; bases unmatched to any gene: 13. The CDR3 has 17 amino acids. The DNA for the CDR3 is TGTGCCAGCGGTCGGTGGGATGGGACAGGGTCTGGAAACACCATATATTTT. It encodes CASGRWDGTGSGNTIYF.

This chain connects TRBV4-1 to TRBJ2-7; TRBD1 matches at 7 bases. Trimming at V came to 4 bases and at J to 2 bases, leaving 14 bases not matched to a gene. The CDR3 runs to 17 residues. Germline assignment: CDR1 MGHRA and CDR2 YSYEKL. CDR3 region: CASSPPQSRGITYEQYF. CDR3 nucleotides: TGCGCCAGCAGCCCCCCCCAAAGCAGGGGGATCACCTACGAGCAGTACTTC.

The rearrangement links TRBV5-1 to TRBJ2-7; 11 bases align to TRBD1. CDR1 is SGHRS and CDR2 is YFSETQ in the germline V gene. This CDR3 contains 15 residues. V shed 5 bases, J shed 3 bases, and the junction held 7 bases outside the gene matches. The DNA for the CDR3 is TGCGCCAGCAGGGATGCCGGGACAGGGGGCTACGAGCAGTACTTC. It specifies CASRDAGTGGYEQYF.

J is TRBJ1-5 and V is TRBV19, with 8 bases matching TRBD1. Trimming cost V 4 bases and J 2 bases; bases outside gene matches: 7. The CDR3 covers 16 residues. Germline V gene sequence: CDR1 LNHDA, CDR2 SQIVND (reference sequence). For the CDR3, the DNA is TGTGCCAGTAGTACTGGACAGGGAGCTGGCAATCAGCCCCAGCATTTT. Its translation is CASSTGQGAGNQPQHF.

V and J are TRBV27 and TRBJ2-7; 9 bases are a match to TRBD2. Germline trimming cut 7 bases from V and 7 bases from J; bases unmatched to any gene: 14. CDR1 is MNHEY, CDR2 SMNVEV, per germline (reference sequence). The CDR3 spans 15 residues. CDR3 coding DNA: TGTGCCAGCACCCACGGCGGGAGGGCCCTTGATGAGCAGTACTTC. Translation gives CASTHGGRALDEQYF.

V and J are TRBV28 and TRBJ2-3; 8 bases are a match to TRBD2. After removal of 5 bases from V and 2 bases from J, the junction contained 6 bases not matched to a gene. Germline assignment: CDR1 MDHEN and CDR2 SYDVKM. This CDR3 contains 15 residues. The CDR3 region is CASSDSGSNTDTQYF. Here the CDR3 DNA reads TGTGCCAGCAGTGACAGCGGGAGTAACACAGATACGCAGTATTTT.

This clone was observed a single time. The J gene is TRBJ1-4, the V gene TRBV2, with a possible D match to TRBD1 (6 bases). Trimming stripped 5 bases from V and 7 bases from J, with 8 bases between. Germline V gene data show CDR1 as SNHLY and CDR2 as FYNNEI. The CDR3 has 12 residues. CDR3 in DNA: TGTGCCAGCAGTCCAGGGGCTGAAAAACTGTTTTTT. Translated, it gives CASSPGAEKLFF.

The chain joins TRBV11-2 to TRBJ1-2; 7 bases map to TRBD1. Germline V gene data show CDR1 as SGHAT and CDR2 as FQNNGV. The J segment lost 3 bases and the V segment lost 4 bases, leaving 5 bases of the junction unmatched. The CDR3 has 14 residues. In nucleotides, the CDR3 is TGTGCCAGCAGCTCCAGGGGGATTGACTATGGCTACACCTTC. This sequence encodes CASSSRGIDYGYTF.

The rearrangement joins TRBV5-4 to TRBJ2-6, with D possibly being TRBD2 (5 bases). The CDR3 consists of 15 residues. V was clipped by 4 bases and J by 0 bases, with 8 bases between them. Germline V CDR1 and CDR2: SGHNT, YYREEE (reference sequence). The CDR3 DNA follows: TGTGCCAGCAGCAACGGGGACTCTGGGGCCAACGTCCTGACTTTC. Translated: CASSNGDSGANVLTF. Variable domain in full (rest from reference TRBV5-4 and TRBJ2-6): ETGVTQSPTHLIKTRGQQVTLRCSSQSGHNTVSWYQQALGQGPQFIFQYYREEENGRGNFPPRFSGLQFPNYSSELNVNALELDDSALYLCASSNGDSGANVLTFGAGSRLTVL.

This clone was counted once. The CDR3 loop is CASSLAAGLATGELFF. The CDR3 DNA follows: TGTGCCAGCAGCTTGGCTGCCGGACTAGCGACCGGGGAGCTGTTTTTT. This chain joins TRBV5-5 and TRBJ2-2; 9 nucleotides agree with TRBD2. This CDR3 is built from 16 residues. Germline V CDR1 and CDR2: SGHKS, YYEKEE (reference sequence). V shed 0 bases and J 5 bases; nucleotides not matched to a gene: 5.

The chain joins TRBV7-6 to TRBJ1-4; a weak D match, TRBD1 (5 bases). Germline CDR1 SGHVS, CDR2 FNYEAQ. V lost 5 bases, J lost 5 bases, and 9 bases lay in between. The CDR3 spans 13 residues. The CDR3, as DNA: TGTGCCAGCAGCCTCAGACAGAATGAAAAACTGTTTTTT. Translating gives CASSLRQNEKLFF.

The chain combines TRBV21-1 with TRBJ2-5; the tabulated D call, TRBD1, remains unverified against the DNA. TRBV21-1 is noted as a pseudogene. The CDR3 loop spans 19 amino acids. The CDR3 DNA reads TGTGCCAGCAGCAAAGGGGGGACAGGGTTTTTTGGATCAGAAGAGACCCAGTACTTC. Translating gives CASSKGGTGFFGSEETQYF.

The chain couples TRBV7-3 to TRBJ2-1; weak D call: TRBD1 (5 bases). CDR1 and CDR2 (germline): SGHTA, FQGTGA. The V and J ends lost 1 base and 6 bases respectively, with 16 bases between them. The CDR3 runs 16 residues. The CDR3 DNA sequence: TGTGCCAGCAGCTTAATGCTTTTGGGGCTCGGCAATGAGCAGTTCTTC. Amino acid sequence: CASSLMLLGLGNEQFF. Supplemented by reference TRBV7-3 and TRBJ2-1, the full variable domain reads GAGVSQTPSNKVTEKGKYVELRCDPISGHTALYWYRQSLGQGPEFLIYFQGTGAADDSGLPNDRFFAVRPEGSVSTLKIQRTERGDSAVYLCASSLMLLGLGNEQFFGPGTRLTVL.

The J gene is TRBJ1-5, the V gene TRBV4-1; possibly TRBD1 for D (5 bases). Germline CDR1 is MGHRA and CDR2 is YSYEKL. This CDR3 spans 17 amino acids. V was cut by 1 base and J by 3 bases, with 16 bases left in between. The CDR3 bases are TGCGCCAGCAGCCAAGGAATGCAGGGTCAGGCCAATCAGCCCCAGCATTTT. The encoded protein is CASSQGMQGQANQPQHF.